This T cell receptor beta chain was identified in a study of PD-1 blockade in classical Hodgkin lymphoma (dated by TCRdb to about 2020). Turning to the overall study: Nivolumab dosing was 3 mg/kg intravenously every 2 weeks, continuing until either disease progression or unacceptable toxicity. To define a peripheral blood immune signature of response to PD-1 blockade in classical Hodgkin lymphoma, the study combined TCR beta sequencing with CyTOF.

The meaning of the sample's time point label: cycle 4 day 1 (C4D1), after more than 5 weeks of nivolumab. Every trial patient had relapsed following autologous stem cell transplantation, and prior brentuximab vedotin exposure was what differed among cohorts A, B and C. The trial cohort included around 60 patients with relapsed/refractory classical Hodgkin lymphoma, and each patient had a best overall response of complete response, partial response or progressive disease. Trial patients were treated with single-agent nivolumab in the multi-cohort phase II CheckMate 205 trial. An independent review committee assessed best overall response using the 2007 International Working Group response criteria. Trial PBMCs were collected just before the start of nivolumab (C1D1) and during therapy at cycle 2 day 1 and cycle 4 day 1. Peripheral blood was collected in 8 mL Vacutainer Cell Preparation Tubes, from which PBMCs were isolated by centrifugation and then cryopreserved.

CDR3 length: 14 amino acids, cysteine to phenylalanine. Only the CDR3 DNA is retained, 42 bases long and in frame from the first base. CDR1 and CDR2 were assigned from the germline V gene as SGHAT and FQNNGV. V is cut by 0 bases and J by 5 bases, and the space between the germline ends is 10 bases. This clone has more than one count but fewer than ten. Its antigen target is currently unknown. No quality values exist for individual bases; no much larger clone is one base distant. The Qiagen DNeasy kit was used to extract genomic DNA from unsorted PBMCs and from the negatively selected CD4+ and CD8+ fractions. TCR beta CDR3 regions were subjected to amplification by immunoSEQ multiplex PCR with primers that anneal to V and J segments. A synthetic immune receptor repertoire was used to minimize amplification bias, and any residual bias was removed computationally once sequencing was done. The original methods were these. Repertoire diversity was quantified as the Shannon entropy index using custom Python scripts. Unsorted, CD4+ and CD8+ repertoires were analyzed separately, except for combined analyses in which CD4+ and CD8+ sequences were merged in silico. Clonal expansion was defined as at least a 2-fold frequency increase after treatment relative to C1D1, with a pseudocount of 0.5 for undetected baseline clones. Singleton clones were defined as clones with 0 or 1 copy at C1D1, and non-singleton clones were defined as clones with 2 or more copies. By matching protein sequences in sorted samples from the same patient, clones expanded in unsorted samples were annotated as CD4+, CD8+ or unknown. Wilcoxon tests on paired samples were used to test diversity changes from C1D1 to C4D1. The clones in this table, taken by TCRdb from immuneACCESS, are in-frame only. Not every clone is retained; where verified, under half of the shortfall comes from an unresolved V gene, and the cause of the rest is unknown. That table supplies the V and J calls and clone size; D and trimming were determined from the DNA. The sample table lists roughly 46,000 clones, approximately 76% of them with a count of one. More than 10% of the sample lies in the top ten.

Paper-wide results and their limitations: Baseline TCR diversity was reported to be lower in newly diagnosed patients than in healthy donors and to be lower still in relapsed/refractory patients. Diversity was lower in patients who began nivolumab less than 1 year after ASCT, so these patients were left out of later analyses to avoid confounding by immune reconstitution. Trial patients achieving complete response had baseline diversity similar to newly diagnosed patients, whereas partial responders and progressors had significantly lower diversity. The study covered only a single clinical trial cohort, and the causes of the repertoire differences, possibly disease activity or prior therapy, were still not defined. A significant rise by C4D1 was seen in CD4+ but not CD8+ TCR diversity (p=0.0027 vs p=0.16), with the rise being most apparent in complete responders (p=0.02).

The input for sequencing was peripheral blood mononuclear cells (PBMCs), taken before the fourth cycle of nivolumab. The receptor comes from a human donor with classical Hodgkin lymphoma. Recombination linked TRBV11-2 to TRBJ1-2; there is no confident call for the D gene. The DNA sequence is TGTGCCAGCAGCTTAGATCCCGGAAATTATGGCTACACCTTC. Its translation reads: CASSLDPGNYGYTF.